One sample yielded the 21 T cell receptor beta chains listed below, sequenced in a study of T cell changes during pregnancy in multiple sclerosis. Measured with immunoSEQ multiplex PCR; TCRdb has only the in-frame clones, and not every one. The repertoire holds nearly 70,000 clones, with about 90% as singletons. Sample: peripheral blood, taken in the second trimester of pregnancy. The receptor source for this set is a female donor in good health, enrolled as a control in a pregnancy study.

The rearrangement links TRBV19 to TRBJ1-6; D is possibly TRBD1 (6 bases). In germline, CDR1 is LNHDA, CDR2 SQIVND (reference sequence). Trimming pared 9 bases from V and 8 bases from J, leaving 14 bases between. There are 13 residues in the CDR3. For the CDR3, the DNA is TGTGCCAGCAGCCAAGGGGGGGATTCACCCCTCCACTTT. This translates into CASSQGGDSPLHF.

The rearrangement links TRBV28 to TRBJ2-3; no definite D call. This CDR3 region has 15 residues. Per the germline V gene, CDR1 is MDHEN and CDR2 is SYDVKM. Trimming pared 6 bases from V and 6 bases from J, leaving 19 bases between. This CDR3 is CASSPTNPGRDTQYF. The CDR3 nucleotides read TGTGCCAGCAGCCCAACCAACCCGGGTCGTGATACGCAGTATTTT.

The chain couples TRBV7-9 to TRBJ2-5; D is unclear. Deletions cut 3 bases from V and 0 bases from J, with 8 bases between. The CDR3 covers 14 residues. Germline values: CDR1 SEHNR, CDR2 FQNEAQ (reference sequence). DNA for the CDR3: TGTGCCAGCAGCTTCGACTTGTACCAAGAGACCCAGTACTTC. It specifies CASSFDLYQETQYF.

The DNA for the CDR3 is TGTGCCAGCTCACCACCGGGGCTAGCGGGAGGCGATGAGCAGTTCTTC. It translates to CASSPPGLAGGDEQFF. The gene calls are TRBV18 and TRBJ2-1, with 11 bases fitting TRBD2. V dropped 0 bases and J dropped 8; count of bases not matched to a gene: 6. The CDR3 runs to 16 residues. Germline V gene sequence: CDR1 KGHSH, CDR2 LQKENI.

The table lists this clone with a count of one. V is TRBV7-6 and J is TRBJ2-1; D may be TRBD2 (5 bases). This CDR3 contains 15 residues. V lost 4 bases and J lost 1, with 11 bases in between. The germline V gene has CDR1 SGHVS and CDR2 FNYEAQ. The CDR3 DNA is TGTGCCAGCAGCTCGCGGGTTGGGTCCTACAATGAGCAGTTCTTC. Its protein product is CASSSRVGSYNEQFF. The full variable domain, in which reference TRBV7-6 and TRBJ2-1 provide the parts outside the CDR3, is GAGVSQSPRYKVTKRGQDVALRCDPISGHVSLYWYRQALGQGPEFLTYFNYEAQQDKSGLPNDRFSAERPEGSISTLTIQRTEQRDSAMYRCASSSRVGSYNEQFFGPGTRLTVL.

This clone showed up just once. V gene TRBV25-1 combines with J gene TRBJ2-2; maybe TRBD1 (6 bases). Trimming pared 8 bases from V and 4 bases from J, leaving 20 bases between. Germline V gene lookup returns CDR1 MGHDK and CDR2 SYGVNS. The CDR3 is made up of 16 amino acids. The CDR3 protein is CASSEQGIYRTGELFF. DNA for the CDR3: TGTGCCAGCTCAGAACAGGGAATATACCGCACCGGGGAGCTGTTTTTT.

The chain employs TRBV15 and TRBJ2-3, with 7 bases lining up with TRBD2. The CDR3 is 18 residues long. Trimming cost V 4 bases and J 9 bases; bases outside gene matches: 22. CDR1 and CDR2 (germline): LNHNV, YYDKDF (reference sequence). CDR3 nucleotide sequence: TGTGCCACCAGCACCATACTCCGGGACTATCTTTCCGCGCGGACGCAGTATTTT. Protein sequence: CATSTILRDYLSARTQYF.

The rearrangement links TRBV5-1 to TRBJ1-6, with D possibly being TRBD1 (6 bases). Trimming pared 0 bases from V and 5 bases from J, leaving 9 bases between. Germline lookup yields CDR1 SGHRS and CDR2 YFSETQ. CDR3 length: 15 amino acids. The CDR3 is CASSLVQGNNSPLHF. The CDR3 bases are TGCGCCAGCAGCTTGGTGCAGGGGAATAATTCACCCCTCCACTTT.

The gene calls are TRBV7-3 and TRBJ2-7; TRBD2 aligns across 10 bases. The germline V gene encodes CDR1 SGHTA and CDR2 FQGTGA. There are 13 residues in the CDR3. Trimming removed 6 bases from V and 5 bases from J; junction bases left unmatched: 4. The CDR3 region has the DNA TGTGCCAGCAGTGCCCTAGCGGGAGACGAGCAGTACTTC. This sequence encodes CASSALAGDEQYF.

This clone was seen a few times. The chain is built from TRBV28 and TRBJ2-7; D perhaps matches TRBD1 (5 bases). V was clipped by 1 base and J by 1 base, with 11 bases between them. The length of the CDR3 is 15 residues. Germline V gene sequence: CDR1 MDHEN, CDR2 SYDVKM. The CDR3 here is CASSLLGLGSYEQYF. The DNA of the CDR3 is TGTGCCAGCAGTTTATTGGGGCTAGGTTCCTACGAGCAGTACTTC.

The rearrangement links TRBV7-9 to TRBJ2-1, with 7 bases fitting TRBD1. V was clipped by 5 bases and J by 6 bases; unmatched bases: 7. CDR3 length: 14 amino acids. Germline loops: CDR1 SEHNR, CDR2 FQNEAQ (reference sequence). For the CDR3, the DNA is TGTGCCAGCAGCAAGACAGGGCTCGCCAATGAGCAGTTCTTC. This gives the protein CASSKTGLANEQFF. Using reference TRBV7-9 and TRBJ2-1 for the parts outside the CDR3, the full variable domain is DTGVSQNPRHKITKRGQNVTFRCDPISEHNRLYWYRQTLGQGPEFLTYFQNEAQLEKSRLLSDRFSAERPKGSFSTLEIQRTEQGDSAMYLCASSKTGLANEQFFGPGTRLTVL.

The CDR3 sequence is CATRDFEYEQYF. The CDR3 DNA is TGTGCCACCCGGGACTTTGAGTACGAGCAGTACTTC. This chain connects TRBV19 to TRBJ2-7; weak D call: TRBD2 (6 bases). V lost 10 bases and J lost 4, with 14 bases in between. The CDR3 has 12 residues. Germline values: CDR1 LNHDA, CDR2 SQIVND (reference sequence).

The chain uses TRBV10-2 and TRBJ1-5, with 7 bases aligning to TRBD1. This CDR3 region has 13 residues. V shed 8 bases, J shed 4 bases, and the junction held 5 bases outside the gene matches. The germline V gene has CDR1 WSHSY and CDR2 SAAADI. The CDR3 DNA is TGCGCCAGCGGGGGACAGTATAATCAGCCCCAGCATTTT. Translated: CASGGQYNQPQHF.

This chain links TRBV30 with TRBJ1-5; the D gene is possibly TRBD1 (5 bases). Per the germline V gene, CDR1 is GTSNPN and CDR2 is SVGIG (reference sequence). V lost 5 bases, J lost 4 bases, and 15 bases lay in between. The CDR3 extends over 14 amino acids. CDR3 region: CAWADTLLNQPQHF. The CDR3 DNA reads as TGTGCCTGGGCGGACACCCTATTGAATCAGCCCCAGCATTTT.

This chain joins TRBV7-6 and TRBJ1-2; D ambiguous. This CDR3 is built from 13 residues. In germline, CDR1 is SGHVS, CDR2 FNYEAQ. V was shortened by 1 base and J by 2 bases, with 5 bases between the two germline ends. Here the CDR3 DNA reads TGTGCCAGCAGCTTAGGCCGGAACTATGGCTACACCTTC. Translation gives CASSLGRNYGYTF.

The genes are TRBV7-3 and TRBJ2-7; 7 nucleotides match TRBD2. Trimming cost V 5 bases and J 4 bases; bases outside gene matches: 8. The germline V gene has CDR1 SGHTA and CDR2 FQGTGA. CDR3 length: 14 amino acids. CDR3 DNA: TGTGCCAGCAGCCCGGCGGCGGGAGCGTACGAGCAGTACTTC. Encoded protein: CASSPAAGAYEQYF. The variable domain in full, completed from reference TRBV7-3 and TRBJ2-7, reads GAGVSQTPSNKVTEKGKYVELRCDPISGHTALYWYRQSLGQGPEFLIYFQGTGAADDSGLPNDRFFAVRPEGSVSTLKIQRTERGDSAVYLCASSPAAGAYEQYFGPGTRLTVT.

The chain employs TRBV5-6 and TRBJ2-3; 7 bases match TRBD2. J gave up 9 bases and V 4 bases, and 8 bases lay outside the gene matches. The length of the CDR3 is 13 residues. Germline values: CDR1 SGHDT, CDR2 YYEEEE. CDR3 region: CASSVAGVATQYF. CDR3 bases: TGTGCCAGCAGCGTCGCGGGGGTCGCGACGCAGTATTTT.

V gene TRBV9 combines with J gene TRBJ2-5; tentative D call: TRBD1 (5 bases). The V gene lost 0 bases and the J gene lost 4 bases, with 7 bases spanning the gap. CDR3 length: 13 amino acids. Germline V gene data show CDR1 as SGDLS and CDR2 as YYNGEE. This chain's CDR3 is CASSVGGRETQYF. The CDR3 DNA reads as TGTGCCAGCAGCGTAGGGGGCCGAGAGACCCAGTACTTC.

The V and J genes are TRBV28 and TRBJ1-4, with D maybe TRBD1 (5 bases). Per the germline V gene, CDR1 is MDHEN and CDR2 is SYDVKM. CDR3 length: 14 residues. V lost 5 bases, J lost 8 bases, and 15 bases lay in between. The CDR3 loop reads CASSRRTLNEKLFF. Written as DNA, the CDR3 is TGTGCCAGCAGTCGACGGACACTCAACGAAAAACTGTTTTTT.

V and J are TRBV28 and TRBJ2-5; D not resolved. The CDR3 covers 13 residues. Germline V lookup: CDR1 MDHEN, CDR2 SYDVKM. Trimming removed 8 bases at V and 3 bases at J, with 13 bases between. CDR3 residues: CASSTSIKETQYF. DNA of the CDR3: TGTGCCAGCTCCACGAGTATAAAAGAGACCCAGTACTTC.

CDR3 residues: CASSPRPRTGEEQYF. The CDR3 DNA sequence: TGTGCCAGCTCACCACGACCGCGGACAGGGGAAGAGCAGTACTTC. The chain combines TRBV18 with TRBJ2-7, with 9 nucleotides matching TRBD1. This CDR3 has 15 residues. V trimming: 1 base; J trimming: 7 bases; junction bases outside the gene matches: 8. Germline-derived CDR1 and CDR2 are KGHSH and LQKENI.